In this sample, the clone carrying this T cell receptor beta chain turned up a few times. These data originate in a study of cytomegalovirus exposure and HLA in healthy donors. In the PCR, 60 Vbeta and 13 Jbeta primers were used. Measured with immunoSEQ multiplex PCR; TCRdb has only the in-frame clones, and not every one. The data show about 130,000 clones, about two thirds seen once. CDR1 and CDR2 (germline): KGHSH, LQKENI. The CDR3 totals 15 residues. J was trimmed by 0 bases and V by 2 bases; bases with no gene match: 1. This chain links TRBV18 with TRBJ1-3; 7 nucleotides match TRBD1. This clonotype was sampled from a woman in her fifties or sixties in good health and CMV-seropositive. Material for sequencing was PBMCs. This CDR3 is CASSPRDSSGNTIYF. CDR3 in DNA: TGTGCCAGCTCACCAAGGGACAGCTCTGGAAACACCATATATTTT.